Each of the 6 T cell receptor beta chains below was sequenced from the same sample in a study of blood T cell repertoires in COVID-19. Produced via immunoSEQ multiplex PCR; TCRdb's table is partial and in-frame only. The data hold 250,000 to 350,000 clones, with 70% to 90% observed a single time. Sequencing was done on a sample of PBMCs or T cells enriched from blood (not recorded which). All receptors come from a woman between 25 and 40 years old who had recovered from COVID-19.

The V call is TRBV3-1 (or the pseudogene TRBV3-2), the J call TRBJ2-7, with 7 nucleotides matching TRBD2. The length of the CDR3 is 16 residues. Germline V CDR1 and CDR2: LGHDT, YNNKEL (reference sequence). The V and J ends lost 6 bases and 2 bases, in that order; junction bases with no gene match: 13. The chain's CDR3 is CASRTWTRAGTYEQYF. CDR3 coding DNA: TGTGCCAGCAGAACCTGGACTAGGGCGGGCACCTACGAGCAGTACTTC.

The chain carries TRBV7-2 and TRBJ2-1; D is perhaps TRBD2 (5 bases). Germline loops: CDR1 SGHTA, CDR2 FQGNSA. The CDR3 runs 14 residues. V was pared by 1 base and J by 8 bases, with 12 bases between. CDR3 sequence (DNA): TGTGCCAGCAGCTTAGACCCCCTAGCAGATGAGCAGTTCTTC. Translating it yields CASSLDPLADEQFF.

The chain uses TRBV30 and TRBJ2-3; 9 bases map to TRBD1. The CDR3 extends over 15 amino acids. Losses at the gene ends were 4 bases for V and 1 base for J; bases not matched to a gene: 6. Looked up from germline, CDR1 is GTSNPN and CDR2 is SVGIG (reference sequence). In nucleotides, the CDR3 is TGTGCCTGGACCGGGACAGGGAGAGGCACAGATACGCAGTATTTT. Protein sequence: CAWTGTGRGTDTQYF.

The genes are TRBV21-1 and TRBJ2-7; the table assigns TRBD2, which was not confirmed against the DNA. TRBV21-1 is tagged as a pseudogene. This CDR3 is 16 amino acids long. DNA for the CDR3: TGTGCCAGCAGCAAAGCGGGGAGGGCCCCACCTTTGGGGCAGTACTTC. Encoded protein: CASSKAGRAPPLGQYF.

The chain uses TRBV30 and TRBJ1-6, with D maybe TRBD1 (6 bases). The CDR3 has 12 residues. Trimming pared 3 bases from V and 8 bases from J, leaving 8 bases between. Germline CDR1 GTSNPN, CDR2 SVGIG (reference sequence). CDR3 region: CAWRGGHSPLHF. The CDR3 bases are TGTGCCTGGAGGGGGGGGCATTCACCCCTCCACTTT.

Concerning this clone itself: Different DNA sequences within this sample yield the same CDR3. The V call is TRBV5-4, the J call TRBJ2-7; 9 nucleotides match TRBD1. Trimming removed 2 bases from V and 4 bases from J; junction bases left unmatched: 1. The CDR3 length is 13 residues. Germline V gives CDR1 SGHNT, CDR2 YYREEE (reference sequence). CDR3 nucleotide sequence: TGTGCCAGCAGCTTTGACAGGGGGTACGAGCAGTACTTC. It translates to CASSFDRGYEQYF.